A selection of T cell receptor beta chains follows, all from one sample in a study of regulatory T cells in long-lasting Graves disease. MiXCR, applied by TCRdb to the multiplex PCR reads, yields one record per CDR3 protein. This table has about 460,000 distinct CDR3 sequences, around a fifth appearing once. The sequenced sample was peripheral blood mononuclear cells (PBMCs), obtained when the disease was refractory, from a patient treated with antithyroid drugs. The receptors were gathered from a female donor with Graves disease. Both conserved end residues are part of each CDR3. Each record gives: D gene, clone size, V gene, J gene, CDR3 DNA, CDR3 protein. D genes are given only for firm matches. Clone size, where shown, is once, few, many, or a class for clones that have expanded.

-	-	TRBV20-1	TRBJ1-5	TGCAGTGCTCTCGAACAGAGGGGCAATCAGCCCCGGCATTTT	CSALEQRGNQPRHF
-	-	TRBV9	TRBJ1-1	TGTGCCAGCAGCGTAGCGGGGGGGCACACTGAAGCTTTCTTT	CASSVAGGHTEAFF
-	many	TRBV11-1	TRBJ2-5	TGTGCCAGCAGCCCTATGGGGTCGGGAGCGGAAGAGACCCAGTACTTC	CASSPMGSGAEETQYF
-	many	TRBV28	TRBJ2-7	TGTGCCAGCAGCCGTGACAAGGGGTGGGGTTGGGAGCAGTACTTC	CASSRDKGWGWEQYF
-	few	TRBV6-1	TRBJ2-5	TGTGCCAGCAGTAAACCCCCACTGAGGGTGGGGCAGAAAGAGACCCAGTACTTC	CASSKPPLRVGQKETQYF
TRBD2	many	TRBV28	TRBJ2-7	TGTGCCAGCAGTGCCGGCCCCCTCCTAGCGGGGGTATCCTACGAGCAGTACTTC	CASSAGPLLAGVSYEQYF
-	few	TRBV5-6	TRBJ1-2	TGTGCCAGCAGCCCCTGGGACCGACTAGACTATGGCTACACCTTC	CASSPWDRLDYGYTF
-	many	TRBV11-2	TRBJ1-4	TGTGCCAGCAGCTTATTTGGCGCAACTAATGAAAAACTGTTTTTT	CASSLFGATNEKLFF
-	many	TRBV7-8	TRBJ2-7	TGTGCCAGCAGCCCTGGGACCCTTTACGAGCAGTACTTC	CASSPGTLYEQYF
-	-	TRBV6-5	TRBJ2-1	TGTGCCAGCAGTTATCTGTACAATGAGCAGTTCTTC	CASSYLYNEQFF
-	-	TRBV20-1	TRBJ2-7	TGCAGTGCTGAGGGGAACAGGTATAGCTACGAGCAGTACTTC	CSAEGNRYSYEQYF
-	-	TRBV18	TRBJ2-7	TGTGCCAGCTCACCTACAACGGGGGTTACCTACGAGCAGTACTTC	CASSPTTGVTYEQYF
TRBD1	few	TRBV6-1	TRBJ1-2	TGTGCCAGCACCTCCACTGGGACAGGGGGAGGCTACACCTTC	CASTSTGTGGGYTF
TRBD1	-	TRBV4-3	TRBJ1-1	TGCGCCAGCAGCCAAGCAGGGGGCCGTGAAGCTTTCTTT	CASSQAGGREAFF
-	many	TRBV15	TRBJ1-5	TGTGCCACCAGCAGAGACACCTCAAGGGTTAATCAGCCCCAGCATTTT	CATSRDTSRVNQPQHF
-	-	TRBV11-2	TRBJ1-3	TGTGCCAGCAGCTTAGTGGAGCGTTCTGGAAACACCATATATTTT	CASSLVERSGNTIYF
TRBD1	-	TRBV7-2	TRBJ2-5	TGTGCCAGCAGCTTTGGACAGGGTGCGACCCAGTACTTC	CASSFGQGATQYF
-	many	TRBV7-2	TRBJ2-2	TGTGCCAGCAGCTTGATGGACATTGCGAACACCGGGGAGCTGTTTTTT	CASSLMDIANTGELFF
-	-	TRBV12-3/TRBV12-4	TRBJ2-3	TGTGCCAGCTCCCCTGTCGGAGGGGGGGCAGATACGCAGTATTTT	CASSPVGGGADTQYF
TRBD1	-	TRBV18	TRBJ1-6	TGTGCCAGCTCATTGGGACAGATAGGTTCACCCCTCCACTTT	CASSLGQIGSPLHF
-	few	TRBV7-9	TRBJ2-7	TGTGCCAGCAGCCGCGGGGACATTCCTTACGAGCAGTACTTC	CASSRGDIPYEQYF
TRBD1	few	TRBV28	TRBJ1-5	TGTGCCAGCCGACTCCAGGGGGAAGGTCAGCCCCAGCATTTT	CASRLQGEGQPQHF
-	many	TRBV27	TRBJ1-5	TGTGCCAGCAGCGAAAGGGGACGGAACCTCCTATATAGCAATCAGCCCCAGCATTTT	CASSERGRNLLYSNQPQHF
TRBD1	-	TRBV20-1	TRBJ1-4	TGCAGTGCTAGGGATCAGGGGGGACTGTTTTTT	CSARDQGGLFF
-	-	TRBV19	TRBJ2-7	TGTGCCAGTAGTATTAGTCGGGTGTACGAGCAGTACTTC	CASSISRVYEQYF
TRBD2	many	TRBV29-1	TRBJ2-7	TGCAGCGCCGGTACGGGGGGGCCTTACGAGCAGTACTTC	CSAGTGGPYEQYF
-	-	TRBV5-8	TRBJ2-5	TGTGCCAGCAGGCGACGACTGACCGCAGGAGAGACCCAGTACTTC	CASRRRLTAGETQYF
TRBD2	-	TRBV9	TRBJ2-5	TGTGCCAGCAGCGTAGAAGGCGGGAGGGCCCGGGAGACCCAGTACTTC	CASSVEGGRARETQYF
-	few	TRBV12-3/TRBV12-4	TRBJ2-1	TGTGCCAGCAGTCGGATAATCGAGACAGGCCATCGCTCCTACAATGAGCAGTTCTTC	CASSRIIETGHRSYNEQFF
-	many	TRBV12-3/TRBV12-4	TRBJ2-2	TGTGCCAGCAGTTTAGTCCTCTTACTGGGACGGACCGGGGAGCTGTTTTTT	CASSLVLLLGRTGELFF
-	many	TRBV3-1	TRBJ2-7	TGTGCCAGCAGCCCTGACGGATTCTACGAGCAGTACTTC	CASSPDGFYEQYF
-	many	TRBV9	TRBJ1-1	TGTGCCAGCAGTCGCGGACTGAACACTGAAGCTTTCTTT	CASSRGLNTEAFF
-	few	TRBV12-3/TRBV12-4	TRBJ1-5	TGTGCCAGCAGTACTGGACAGCCAAATCAGCCCCAGCATTTT	CASSTGQPNQPQHF
TRBD1	-	TRBV6-2/TRBV6-3	TRBJ2-7	TGTGCCAGCAGTTACAACAGGGGTGTTGATTACGAGCAGTACTTC	CASSYNRGVDYEQYF
-	many	TRBV29-1	TRBJ2-7	TGCAGCGTACTCCTGACATCCTACGAGCAGTACTTC	CSVLLTSYEQYF
-	-	TRBV9	TRBJ1-3	TGTGCCAGCAGCTCAGCAATCTTCTCTGGAAACACCATATATTTT	CASSSAIFSGNTIYF
TRBD1	-	TRBV20-1	TRBJ2-7	TGCAGCGGGACAGGGAGCTCCTACGAGCAGTACTTC	CSGTGSSYEQYF
-	-	TRBV6-5	TRBJ1-5	TGTGCCAGCAGTTACGGGCAGGCGACCTTTAGCAATCAGCCCCAGCATTTT	CASSYGQATFSNQPQHF
TRBD1	many	TRBV15	TRBJ2-5	TGTGCCACCAGCAGAAGGACAGGGTTTATAGAGACCCAGTACTTC	CATSRRTGFIETQYF
TRBD1	many	TRBV27	TRBJ2-7	TGTGCCAGCAGTGCAAGGGGGCAGGGAGATGGCGAGCAGTACTTC	CASSARGQGDGEQYF
-	-	TRBV5-6	TRBJ2-5	TGTGCCAGCAGCTTGCTAACGCCGGGGGAGACCCAGTACTTC	CASSLLTPGETQYF
-	many	TRBV2	TRBJ2-6	TGTGCCAGCAGCCTTGAACAGGTCAGCTCTGGGGCCAACGTCCTGACTTTC	CASSLEQVSSGANVLTF
TRBD2	-	TRBV13	TRBJ2-1	TGTGCCAGCAGCCGCCTCTTAGCGGGGCACCAAAATGAGCAGTTCTTC	CASSRLLAGHQNEQFF
-	few	TRBV5-6	TRBJ1-1	TGTGCCAGCAGCTTGTTGGCAGGGGCTTCTGCTTTCTTT	CASSLLAGASAFF
-	few	TRBV11-3	TRBJ2-6	TGTGCCAGCAGCTTAAGCCCCCGAGGCTCTGGGGCCAACGTCCTGACTTTC	CASSLSPRGSGANVLTF